This T cell receptor (beta chain) was documented in a study of CD4 and CD8 cells across lung adenocarcinoma regions. TCRdb re-derived calls from the PCR reads in MiXCR, one entry per CDR3 protein. The table lists nearly 9,500 distinct CDR3 sequences, approximately 46% of them singletons. Localized lung adenocarcinoma, a non-small cell lung cancer, affected the donors. In its sample, this clonotype was seen many times. The germline gives CDR1 MNHNS, CDR2 SASEGT. The CDR3 loop spans 18 amino acids. The chain joins TRBV6-1 to TRBJ2-1, with D possibly TRBD1 on 5 matching bases. The DNA end is more similar to TRBJ2-7, so the J call may be wrong. The source of this sequence is a female donor with lung adenocarcinoma. The CD4 and CD8 labels of this study may be unreliable. The specimen was CD8+ T cells from the margin of a lung tumor. CDR3 sequence: CASRQGSTREKVGYEQYF. CDR3 nucleotide sequence: TGTGCCAGCCGTCAGGGTAGTACCCGTGAGAAGGTGGGATACGAGCAGTACTTC.